The subject of this entry is one TCR beta chain. The antigen remains undetermined. Germline V CDR1 and CDR2: SGHNT, YYREEE (reference sequence). CDR3 size: 16 residues. V lost 0 bases and J 5 bases, leaving 17 bases between the germline ends. The data are from a study of beta chain features in type 1 diabetes. Broader study findings: A moderate, significant TCRB CDR3 shortening appeared in type 1 diabetes across four CD4+ subsets.

The whole isolated RNA underwent reverse transcription, so sequencing captured expressed TCRB transcripts. Generated by immunoSEQ multiplex PCR, the TCRdb table keeps only in-frame clones and is missing some. The sample yields around 310,000 clones, roughly 13% seen once. Specimen: naive CD4+ T cells from blood. The sequence was obtained from a young woman with type 1 diabetes. The chain links TRBV5-4 to TRBJ1-2; D is perhaps TRBD1 (5 bases). The CDR3 region has the DNA TGTGCCAGCAGCTTGGTGTTGGGGGGGTTACGGTATGGCTACACCTTC. Protein: CASSLVLGGLRYGYTF.